Included here is one T cell receptor beta chain sequence, with context. The antigen is undetermined. MiXCR, run by TCRdb on the 5' RACE reads, gives a single entry per CDR3 protein. The profile shows some 500,000 distinct CDR3 sequences, 11% to 15% of them singletons. The germline gives CDR1 SGHRS, CDR2 YFSETQ. The CDR3 has 15 residues. The V gene lost 1 base and the J gene lost 0 bases, with 10 bases spanning the gap. This entry comes from a study of identical twins. Study findings and constraints: Beta clonotypes that were abundant in cord blood contained fewer insertions, a pattern absent from memory repertoires. Sharing of beta out-of-frame sequences by twins showed a weaker excess. Modeled out-of-frame TCR alpha sharing in monozygotic twins fell below observed levels. There was an excess of low generation probability in the out-of-frame alpha sequences that twins shared.

Separately, the same data were catalogued under a study of yellow fever vaccine responses in identical twins.

This TCR came from a woman between 18 and 29 years old in good health. The chain has TRBV5-1 and TRBJ1-2; possibly TRBD1 for D (6 bases). What was sequenced was CD4+ T cells sorted from blood. CDR3 in amino acids: CASSLSGAANYGYTF. The CDR3 DNA follows: TGCGCCAGCAGCTTGTCGGGGGCTGCTAACTATGGCTACACCTTC.